This T cell receptor beta chain was identified in a study of regulatory T cells in long-lasting Graves disease. Arm-PCR of CDR3 regions and iRepertoire HTBI primers were the basis on which TCR beta libraries were built. TCRdb analysed the multiplex PCR reads with MiXCR anew, one entry per CDR3 protein. The sample shows 420,000 or so distinct CDR3 sequences, about a quarter of them seen only once. With 1 base removed from V and 4 bases from J, the gap between germline ends came to 10 bases. Germline CDR1 reads DFQATT; CDR2 reads SNEGSKA (reference sequence). This CDR3 comprises 13 residues. This clonotype was picked up many times. Time point described: persistent/refractory GD, antithyroid drugs over 5 years with positive TRAb. The TCR library was made from RNA extracted from PBMCs.

The TCR was taken from a female donor with Graves disease. Sequences were derived from peripheral blood mononuclear cells (PBMCs), sampled when the disease was refractory, from a patient treated with antithyroid drugs. The V call is TRBV20-1, the J call TRBJ2-5; tentatively, D is TRBD1 or TRBD2 (5 bases each). The CDR3 sequence is CSARVGGSETQYF. DNA for the CDR3: TGCAGTGCTAGAGTTGGGGGATCAGAGACCCAGTACTTC.